This entry lists 26 T cell receptor beta chains sequenced from one sample in a study of PD-L1 blockade in urothelial cancer. Documented time point: pretreatment peripheral blood. Some clones are missing from TCRdb's copy, which holds only in-frame ones; the method was immunoSEQ multiplex PCR. This sample has approximately 90,000 clones; about four fifths occur once, and the top ten carry approximately 2.1%. This specimen was PBMCs, taken around atezolizumab (anti-PD-L1) treatment. These receptors came from a man aged 60-69 years with urothelial cancer.

The gene calls are TRBV19 and TRBJ2-1; the match to TRBD2 covers 15 bases. The CDR3 is 23 amino acids. Germline V CDR1 and CDR2: LNHDA, SQIVND (reference sequence). V lost 1 base and J lost 0; bases outside the gene matches: 16. The CDR3 DNA follows: TGTGCCAGTAGTATAGGGGCGGCTTGGAGGACTAGCGGGGGGGCCAGCTCCTACAATGAGCAGTTCTTC. This gives the protein CASSIGAAWRTSGGASSYNEQFF.

The chain uses TRBV2 and TRBJ2-7, with 8 bases identical to TRBD1. J was trimmed by 5 bases and V by 6 bases; bases with no gene match: 6. Germline CDR1 SNHLY, CDR2 FYNNEI. CDR3 size: 13 residues. CDR3 nucleotide sequence: TGTGCCAGCAGCCTGGACAGGGCCAACGAGCAGTACTTC. It translates to CASSLDRANEQYF. Using reference TRBV2 and TRBJ2-7 for the parts outside the CDR3, the full variable domain is EPEVTQTPSHQVTQMGQEVILRCVPISNHLYFYWYRQILGQKVEFLVSFYNNEISEKSEIFDDQFSVERPDGSNFTLKIRSTKLEDSAMYFCASSLDRANEQYFGPGTRLTVT.

The rearrangement uses TRBV9 and TRBJ2-1; TRBD2 agrees at 8 bases. The CDR3 runs to 14 residues. The J segment lost 8 bases and the V segment lost 0 bases, leaving 4 bases of the junction unmatched. From germline, CDR1 is SGDLS and CDR2 YYNGEE. DNA for the CDR3: TGTGCCAGCAGCGTAGCCGGGACTAGATATGAGCAGTTCTTC. It codes for CASSVAGTRYEQFF.

In its sample, this clone was seen a few times. The V gene is TRBV30, the J gene TRBJ1-6; no firm D call. The CDR3 is 15 residues long. Looked up from germline, CDR1 is GTSNPN and CDR2 is SVGIG (reference sequence). V gave up 0 bases and J gave up 7 bases, with 13 bases separating them. This CDR3 reads CAWSVESPKNSPLHF. CDR3 in DNA: TGTGCCTGGAGTGTAGAGAGCCCCAAAAATTCACCCCTCCACTTT.

The V gene is TRBV5-1, the J gene TRBJ2-7, with TRBD2 matching over 8 bases. Germline V gene sequence: CDR1 SGHRS, CDR2 YFSETQ. The junction had 15 bases not matched to a gene; V was cut back by 0 bases and J by 1 base. The CDR3 sequence is 19 residues long. The CDR3 loop reads CASSLGAGVGGGGSYEQYF. The CDR3 DNA sequence: TGCGCCAGCAGCTTGGGAGCGGGGGTCGGGGGCGGTGGATCCTACGAGCAGTACTTC.

In this sample, this clone turned up a few times. The chain has TRBV30 and TRBJ1-6; D is undetermined. Germline values: CDR1 GTSNPN, CDR2 SVGIG (reference sequence). The V end was cut by 0 bases, the J end by 10 bases, with 16 bases between. This CDR3 is built from 15 residues. CDR3 protein: CAWSVGSRGVSPLHF. CDR3 nucleotide sequence: TGTGCCTGGAGTGTAGGCTCTAGAGGCGTGTCACCCCTCCACTTT. The variable domain in full, completed from reference TRBV30 and TRBJ1-6, reads SQTIHQWPATLVQPVGSPLSLECTVEGTSNPNLYWYRQAAGRGLQLLFYSVGIGQISSEVPQNLSASRPQDRQFILSSKKLLLSDSGFYLCAWSVGSRGVSPLHFGNGTRLTVT.

This clone was seen a handful of times. The chain recombines TRBV6-1 with TRBJ1-2, with unresolved D. The CDR3 has 13 residues. Trimming pared 5 bases from V and 6 bases from J, leaving 13 bases between. The germline gives CDR1 MNHNS, CDR2 SASEGT. Here the CDR3 reads CASSPGVVHGYTF. The CDR3, as DNA: TGTGCCAGCAGTCCCGGGGTCGTGCATGGCTACACCTTC.

V gene TRBV29-1 combines with J gene TRBJ2-6; D gene unclear. Germline loops: CDR1 SQVTM, CDR2 ANQGSEA. V lost 4 bases and J 2 bases, leaving 9 bases between the germline ends. This CDR3 has 14 residues. The CDR3 spells CSVATNPGANVLTF. The CDR3, as DNA: TGCAGCGTTGCTACGAACCCTGGGGCCAACGTCCTGACTTTC.

The rearrangement joins TRBV11-1 to TRBJ1-1, with 8 positions matching TRBD1. V was pared by 7 bases and J by 5 bases, with 12 bases of the junction left unmatched. CDR3 length: 15 amino acids. Germline loops: CDR1 SGHAT, CDR2 FQDESV (reference sequence). This chain's CDR3 is CASTSAAGGRTEAFF. The CDR3 DNA reads as TGTGCCAGCACCTCCGCGGCAGGGGGCCGGACTGAAGCTTTCTTT.

CDR3 sequence (DNA): TGTGCCAGCAGCATCGGACAGAGAGCTAACTATGGCTACACCTTC. It codes for CASSIGQRANYGYTF. The chain uses TRBV5-8 and TRBJ1-2; tentatively, D is TRBD1 (6 bases). Trimming pared 4 bases from V and 0 bases from J, leaving 13 bases between. The CDR3 contains 15 residues. The V gene's germline CDR1 is SGHTS and CDR2 YDEGEE.

V usage is TRBV5-1 and J usage is TRBJ2-7, with D tentatively TRBD1 (5 bases). The V end was cut by 0 bases, the J end by 6 bases, with 13 bases between. Germline V gene lookup returns CDR1 SGHRS and CDR2 YFSETQ. The CDR3 length is 14 residues. Here the CDR3 reads CASSLGGDSAEQYF. CDR3 in DNA: TGCGCCAGCAGCTTGGGGGGCGATTCAGCCGAGCAGTACTTC.

The chain combines TRBV7-9 with TRBJ2-7; TRBD2 is a possible D gene (5 bases). This CDR3 has 12 residues. Germline values: CDR1 SEHNR, CDR2 FQNEAQ (reference sequence). V lost 1 base and J 8 bases, leaving 9 bases between the germline ends. The CDR3 nucleotides read TGTGCCAGCAGCTTAGATTCGGGAAAGCAGTACTTC. Translating it yields CASSLDSGKQYF.

The V call is TRBV15, the J call TRBJ1-5, with a weak D call TRBD1 (5 bases). Germline CDR1 and CDR2: LNHNV and YYDKDF (reference sequence). The V and J ends lost 2 bases and 0 bases respectively, with 8 bases between them. The CDR3 extends over 15 amino acids. CDR3 bases: TGTGCCACCAGCAGATCAGGGTTTAGCAATCAGCCCCAGCATTTT. As protein: CATSRSGFSNQPQHF.

The chain couples TRBV5-4 to TRBJ2-2; TRBD2 aligns across 11 bases. This CDR3 is built from 16 residues. Germline lookup yields CDR1 SGHNT and CDR2 YYREEE (reference sequence). J gave up 5 bases and V 4 bases, and 7 bases lay outside the gene matches. CDR3 residues: CASSLLAGGRTGELFF. CDR3 DNA sequence: TGTGCCAGCAGCCTGCTAGCGGGAGGAAGGACCGGGGAGCTGTTTTTT.

The CDR3 sequence: CASRGLAGGNEQFF. DNA for the CDR3: TGTGCCAGCAGGGGACTAGCGGGAGGAAATGAGCAGTTCTTC. The chain employs TRBV5-6 and TRBJ2-1; 15 bases align to TRBD2. Germline V gene lookup returns CDR1 SGHDT and CDR2 YYEEEE. V shed 5 bases, J shed 7 bases, and the junction held 1 base outside the gene matches. The CDR3 extends over 14 amino acids.

This sequence joins TRBV9 and TRBJ2-1, with D perhaps TRBD2 (6 bases). Germline assignment: CDR1 SGDLS and CDR2 YYNGEE. The CDR3 extends over 15 amino acids. Deletions cut 2 bases from V and 2 bases from J, with 11 bases between. CDR3 protein: CASSVSGSTYNEQFF. The CDR3 region has the DNA TGTGCCAGCAGCGTTAGCGGTAGCACCTACAATGAGCAGTTCTTC. Full variable domain (rest looked up from reference TRBV9 and TRBJ2-1): DSGVTQTPKHLITATGQRVTLRCSPRSGDLSVYWYQQSLDQGLQFLIQYYNGEERAKGNILERFSAQQFPDLHSELNLSSLELGDSALYFCASSVSGSTYNEQFFGPGTRLTVL.

About this clone: At one boundary the junction diverges from the germline segment, which might be a read error. This chain joins TRBV18 and TRBJ2-7, with 8 bases identical to TRBD1. The length of the CDR3 is 13 residues. Germline lookup yields CDR1 KGHSH and CDR2 LQKENI. CDR3 loop: CASSRGREGQVDF. The CDR3 DNA reads as TGTGCCAGCTCTCGGGGGAGAGAGGGACAGGTCGACTTC.

This clone was counted between two and nine times. V and J are TRBV15 and TRBJ2-7; TRBD1 aligns across 11 bases. The junction had 5 bases not matched to a gene; V was cut back by 1 base and J by 3 bases. The CDR3 spans 16 residues. CDR1 LNHNV and CDR2 YYDKDF come from the germline V gene (reference sequence). Here the CDR3 reads CATSRAGQGADYEQYF. The CDR3 DNA is TGTGCCACCAGCAGAGCTGGACAGGGGGCCGACTACGAGCAGTACTTC.

The V gene is TRBV6-5, the J gene TRBJ2-7; D might be TRBD1 (6 bases). The germline V and J ends were trimmed by 6 bases and 3 bases, with 12 bases remaining between them. The V gene's germline CDR1 is MNHEY and CDR2 SVGAGI. The length of the CDR3 is 13 residues. The CDR3 nucleotides are TGTGCCAGCAGCCCGGGACATAGCTACGAGCAGTACTTC. It yields the protein CASSPGHSYEQYF.

The genes are TRBV6-5 and TRBJ2-7; 10 nucleotides agree with TRBD1. V dropped 6 bases and J dropped 2; count of bases not matched to a gene: 7. The CDR3 sequence is 15 residues long. Germline-derived CDR1 and CDR2 are MNHEY and SVGAGI. The CDR3 DNA reads as TGTGCCAGCAGGTCTCGGGACAGGGGTACCTACGAGCAGTACTTC. It translates to CASRSRDRGTYEQYF.

This clone was seen a single time. The chain carries TRBV5-4 and TRBJ2-7; 9 bases are shared with TRBD1. The CDR3 consists of 15 residues. Germline V gene data show CDR1 as SGHNT and CDR2 as YYREEE (reference sequence). Germline trimming cut 3 bases from V and 3 bases from J; bases unmatched to any gene: 7. The CDR3 DNA reads as TGTGCCAGCAGCTCGCCCTCGACAGGGGGCTACGAGCAGTACTTC. Translation gives CASSSPSTGGYEQYF.

This clone has just one count. The rearrangement links TRBV30 to TRBJ1-1, with D unclear. CDR1 is GTSNPN and CDR2 is SVGIG in the germline V gene (reference sequence). This CDR3 is 15 amino acids long. Trimming removed 7 bases at V and 0 bases at J, with 18 bases between. The CDR3 nucleotides are TGTGCCTCCCTCCCAGGCATAATGATGAACACTGAAGCTTTCTTT. It codes for CASLPGIMMNTEAFF.

The V call is TRBV6-6, the J call TRBJ1-1; TRBD1 aligns across 7 bases. Per germline, CDR1 MNHNY and CDR2 SVGAGI (reference sequence). V dropped 3 bases and J dropped 1; count of bases not matched to a gene: 2. This CDR3 has 14 amino acids. CDR3 region: CASSYDRANTEAFF. Here the CDR3 DNA reads TGTGCCAGCAGTTATGACAGGGCGAACACTGAAGCTTTCTTT.

The rearrangement joins TRBV29-1 to TRBJ1-1; TRBD1 is a possible D gene (5 bases). The CDR3 has 17 residues. Germline CDR1 reads SQVTM; CDR2 reads ANQGSEA. Trimming pared 2 bases from V and 3 bases from J, leaving 22 bases between. The CDR3 nucleotides read TGCAGCGTTGAATCCTTTTGGGGAGGGGTTTTGGACACTGAAGCTTTCTTT. Its protein product is CSVESFWGGVLDTEAFF.

The rearrangement uses TRBV4-2 and TRBJ2-6; 10 positions match TRBD1. Trimming removed 2 bases from V and 3 bases from J; junction bases left unmatched: 7. The CDR3 runs 18 residues. From germline, CDR1 is LGHNA and CDR2 YNFKEQ. The CDR3 region is CASSQIVGQGDGANVLTF. CDR3 in DNA: TGTGCCAGCAGCCAAATAGTAGGACAGGGGGATGGGGCCAACGTCCTGACTTTC.

The chain joins TRBV30 to TRBJ2-3; tentative D call: TRBD1 (5 bases). Germline CDR1 GTSNPN, CDR2 SVGIG (reference sequence). The CDR3 is made up of 12 amino acids. The V and J ends lost 2 bases and 7 bases respectively, with 10 bases between them. DNA of the CDR3: TGTGCCTGGAGTTCCCAGGGCTATACGCAGTATTTT. It codes for CAWSSQGYTQYF.